The rows below give T cell receptor beta chains drawn from one sample of a study of spatial heterogeneity in lung cancer. TCRdb reprocessed the 5' RACE reads via MiXCR and lists one record per CDR3 protein. The data contain tens of thousands of distinct CDR3 sequences, roughly 12% of them singletons. Source: PBMCs, taken at surgery. Receptors originate from a male donor with early-stage non-small cell lung cancer. Each CDR3 is given with its conserved first and last residue. D genes are given only for firm matches. Some rows mark clone size as missing; the rest say once, few, many or name a class of expanded clone.

d_gene	v_gene	abundance	j_gene	CDR3nt	CDR3aa
TRBD1	TRBV29-1	many	TRBJ2-7	TGCAGCGTTGAAGCCCCACAGGGGGCGAAAGAGCAGTACTTC	CSVEAPQGAKEQYF
NA	TRBV15	few	TRBJ2-1	TGTGCCACCAGCACAACAGCTGACAATGAGCAGTTCTTC	CATSTTADNEQFF
TRBD2	TRBV13	many	TRBJ2-1	TGTGCCAGCAGCTCGACTAGCGGGACGGGCAATGAGCAGTTCTTC	CASSSTSGTGNEQFF
TRBD1	TRBV7-9	many	TRBJ1-2	TGTGCCAGCACCCTAGGACAGGGGGCCAACTATGGCTACACCTTC	CASTLGQGANYGYTF
NA	TRBV6-2/TRBV6-3	few	TRBJ2-1	TGTGCCAGCAGCGAGTCCAAACCCTACAATGAGCAGTTCTTC	CASSESKPYNEQFF
TRBD2	TRBV28	few	TRBJ2-5	TGTGCCAGCAGATCAGGACTAGCGGGATCCACCCAGTACTTC	CASRSGLAGSTQYF
TRBD1	TRBV14	NA	TRBJ1-1	TGTGCCAGCAGCCAACCCCGGACAGGGTACACTGAAGCTTTCTTT	CASSQPRTGYTEAFF
TRBD2	TRBV7-8	NA	TRBJ2-2	TGTGCCAGCAGCTCGGGGGGGACCGCGAACACCGGGGAGCTGTTTTTT	CASSSGGTANTGELFF
NA	TRBV7-9	NA	TRBJ1-6	TGTGCCAGCAGCATACCGGGAAGCGAGGCGTCCCTCCACTTT	CASSIPGSEASLHF
NA	TRBV7-9	NA	TRBJ1-5	TGTGCCAGCAGCTTCTATCTTCAGCCCCAGCATTTT	CASSFYLQPQHF
NA	TRBV14	few	TRBJ2-5	TGTGCCAGCAGCCAAGTTCTGGGGTTTGAGACCCAGTACTTC	CASSQVLGFETQYF
NA	TRBV19	few	TRBJ2-5	TGTGCCAGTAGCAGGGAGGCGCAAGTTCAAGAGACCCAGTACTTC	CASSREAQVQETQYF
TRBD1	TRBV7-9	NA	TRBJ1-1	TGTGCCAGCAGCTCCGGGACAGGGGTGGATTCGACTGAAGCTTTCTTT	CASSSGTGVDSTEAFF
NA	TRBV9	NA	TRBJ1-1	TGTGCCAGCAGCGTAGATCTGGGATCGCGGCAGAACACTGAAGCTTTCTTT	CASSVDLGSRQNTEAFF
NA	TRBV7-3	few	TRBJ2-3	TGTGCCAGCAGCTTAAATCCCGGCGGTCCTAGCACAGATACGCAGTATTTT	CASSLNPGGPSTDTQYF
TRBD2	TRBV12-3/TRBV12-4	NA	TRBJ2-2	TGTGCCAGCAGTACTGGTGCGGGAGGGAGCGGGGAGCTGTTTTTT	CASSTGAGGSGELFF
TRBD2	TRBV3-1	few	TRBJ2-7	TGTGCCAGCAGCCAAGATTCGAGCGGGGGGGCCTACGAGCAGTACTTC	CASSQDSSGGAYEQYF
TRBD2	TRBV25-1	few	TRBJ2-1	TGTGCCAGCAGTGGACTAGCGGGGGGGCATTACAATGAGCAGTTCTTC	CASSGLAGGHYNEQFF
TRBD1	TRBV23-1	few	TRBJ1-6	TGCGCCAGCAGTCAACCCGGACAGGGGACACCCCTCCACTTT	CASSQPGQGTPLHF
TRBD2	TRBV6-2/TRBV6-3	NA	TRBJ2-1	TGTGCCAGCACCTCCCTTACTAGCGGGAGGGAGTTCTTC	CASTSLTSGREFF